This paragraph covers one T cell receptor beta chain sequence. Antigen unknown. Germline CDR1 is DFQATT and CDR2 is SNEGSKA (reference sequence). The length of the CDR3 is 17 residues. TCRdb processed the 5' RACE reads again and assigns one entry to each CDR3 protein, with no DNA. The sample's table shows 150,000 to 200,000 distinct CDR3 sequences. This sample was taken from a study of monozygotic twins with inflammatory bowel disease. Study observations and caveats: In patient repertoires, differing immunosuppressive treatments may have added some variability. IBD-affected twins scored below their healthy co-twins in TCRbeta diversity (inverse Simpson).

The sequence was collected from a human donor with ulcerative colitis or Crohn's disease, or a healthy co-twin of an affected twin (not recorded which). The V gene is TRBV20-1, the J gene TRBJ1-3; TCRdb's D call, TRBD1, is unchecked because there is no DNA. Sequenced: blood. CDR3: CSARDIFVRPRGNTIYF.